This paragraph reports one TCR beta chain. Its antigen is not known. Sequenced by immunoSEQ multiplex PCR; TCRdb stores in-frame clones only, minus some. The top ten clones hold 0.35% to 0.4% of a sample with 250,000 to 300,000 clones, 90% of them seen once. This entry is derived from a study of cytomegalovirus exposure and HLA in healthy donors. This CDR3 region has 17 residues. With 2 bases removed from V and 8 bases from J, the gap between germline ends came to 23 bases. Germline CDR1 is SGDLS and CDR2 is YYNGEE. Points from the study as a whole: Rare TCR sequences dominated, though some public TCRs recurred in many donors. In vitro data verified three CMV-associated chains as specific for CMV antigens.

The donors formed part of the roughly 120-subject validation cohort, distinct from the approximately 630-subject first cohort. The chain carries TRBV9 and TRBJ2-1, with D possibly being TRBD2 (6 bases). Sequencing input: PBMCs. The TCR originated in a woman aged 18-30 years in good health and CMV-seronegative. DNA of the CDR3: TGTGCCAGCAGCGTCCCCCAGGAGCCCGGGCGGGATTATGAGCAGTTCTTC. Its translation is CASSVPQEPGRDYEQFF. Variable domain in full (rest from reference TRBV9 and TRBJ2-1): DSGVTQTPKHLITATGQRVTLRCSPRSGDLSVYWYQQSLDQGLQFLIQYYNGEERAKGNILERFSAQQFPDLHSELNLSSLELGDSALYFCASSVPQEPGRDYEQFFGPGTRLTVL.